This T cell receptor (beta chain) appears in the sequencing data of a study of OX40 agonist ivuxolimab in advanced cancers. On this clone itself: Its antigen remains unknown.

Study conclusions and caveats: At 0.1-3.0 mg/kg, partial responders had clonal expansion among the lowest observed.

CDR3 size: 16 residues. V lost 1 base and J 6 bases, leaving 16 bases between the germline ends. Germline CDR1 and CDR2: LNHNV and YYDKDF (reference sequence). The protocol was immunoSEQ multiplex PCR, while the TCRdb copy is restricted to in-frame clones and leaves out a portion. The table lists tens of thousands of clones, 65% to 90% of them singletons. This clonotype originated in an adult with an advanced solid tumor such as melanoma, head and neck, liver or kidney cancer. The sample in question was CD4+ or CD8+ T cells sorted from blood, obtained in a trial of the OX40 agonist ivuxolimab. V usage is TRBV15 and J usage is TRBJ1-5, with a tentative D call TRBD1 (5 bases). CDR3 DNA sequence: TGTGCCACCAGCAGAGCTTTCGGGGCAGGGAGTCAGCCCCAGCATTTT. Encoded protein: CATSRAFGAGSQPQHF.